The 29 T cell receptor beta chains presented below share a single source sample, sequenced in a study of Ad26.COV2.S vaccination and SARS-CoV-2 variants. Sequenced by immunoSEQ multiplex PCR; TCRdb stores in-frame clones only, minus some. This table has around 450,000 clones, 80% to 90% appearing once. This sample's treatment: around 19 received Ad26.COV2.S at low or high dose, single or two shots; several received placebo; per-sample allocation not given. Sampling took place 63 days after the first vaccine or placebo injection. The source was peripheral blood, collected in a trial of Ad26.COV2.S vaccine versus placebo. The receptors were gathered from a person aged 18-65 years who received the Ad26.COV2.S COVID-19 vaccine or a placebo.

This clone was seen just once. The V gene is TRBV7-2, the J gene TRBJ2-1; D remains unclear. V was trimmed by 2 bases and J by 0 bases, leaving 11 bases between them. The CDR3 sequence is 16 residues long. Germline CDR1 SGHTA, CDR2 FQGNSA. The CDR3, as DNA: TGTGCCAGCAGCTTAAACCCCCAGAGCTCCTACAATGAGCAGTTCTTC. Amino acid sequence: CASSLNPQSSYNEQFF.

The CDR3 DNA is TGTGCCAGCAGCCCGGGACCATCTAACCAGCCCCAGCATTTT. This codes for CASSPGPSNQPQHF. The gene calls are TRBV5-6 and TRBJ1-5, with a tentative D call TRBD1 (5 bases). This CDR3 has 14 amino acids. Germline values: CDR1 SGHDT, CDR2 YYEEEE. Trimming left V 4 bases short and J 7 bases short, with 15 bases between.

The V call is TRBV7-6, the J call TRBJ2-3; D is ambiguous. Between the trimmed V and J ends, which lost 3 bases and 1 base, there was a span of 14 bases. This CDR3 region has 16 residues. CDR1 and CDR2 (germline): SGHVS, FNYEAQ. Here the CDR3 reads CASSFWGPERTDTQYF. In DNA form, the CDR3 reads TGTGCCAGCAGCTTTTGGGGTCCGGAGCGCACAGATACGCAGTATTTT.

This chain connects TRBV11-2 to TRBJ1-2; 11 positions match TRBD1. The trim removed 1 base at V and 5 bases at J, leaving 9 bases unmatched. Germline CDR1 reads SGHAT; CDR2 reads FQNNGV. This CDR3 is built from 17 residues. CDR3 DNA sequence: TGTGCCAGCAGCTTAGTGTCCGTCGGGACAGGGGGGTATGGCTACACCTTC. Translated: CASSLVSVGTGGYGYTF.

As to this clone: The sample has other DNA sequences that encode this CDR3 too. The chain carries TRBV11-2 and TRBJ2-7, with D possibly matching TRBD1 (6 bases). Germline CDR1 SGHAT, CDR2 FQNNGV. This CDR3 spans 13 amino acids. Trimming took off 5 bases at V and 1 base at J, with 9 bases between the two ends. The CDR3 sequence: CASSPGQSYEQYF. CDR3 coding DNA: TGTGCCAGCAGCCCAGGACAGTCCTACGAGCAGTACTTC. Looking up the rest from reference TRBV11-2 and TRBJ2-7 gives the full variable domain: EAGVAQSPRYKIIEKRQSVAFWCNPISGHATLYWYQQILGQGPKLLIQFQNNGVVDDSQLPKDRFSAERLKGVDSTLKIQPAKLEDSAVYLCASSPGQSYEQYFGPGTRLTVT.

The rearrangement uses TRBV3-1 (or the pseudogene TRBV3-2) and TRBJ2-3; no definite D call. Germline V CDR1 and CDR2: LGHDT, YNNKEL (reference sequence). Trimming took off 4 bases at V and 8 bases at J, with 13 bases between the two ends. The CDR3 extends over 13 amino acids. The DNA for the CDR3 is TGTGCCAGCAGCCCCGGCCATATCGGTACGCAGTATTTT. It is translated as CASSPGHIGTQYF.

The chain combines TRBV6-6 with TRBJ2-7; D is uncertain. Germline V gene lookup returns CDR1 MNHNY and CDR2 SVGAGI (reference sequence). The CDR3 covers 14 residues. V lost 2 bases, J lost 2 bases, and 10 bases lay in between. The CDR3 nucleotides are TGTGCCAGCAGTTACGTAGGCAGCGCCTACGAGCAGTACTTC. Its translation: CASSYVGSAYEQYF.

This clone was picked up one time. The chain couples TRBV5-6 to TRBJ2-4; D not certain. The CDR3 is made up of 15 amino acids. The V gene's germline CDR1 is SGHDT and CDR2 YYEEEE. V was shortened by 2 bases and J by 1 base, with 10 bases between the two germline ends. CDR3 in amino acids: CASSFGGVAKNIQYF. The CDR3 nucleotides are TGTGCCAGCAGCTTCGGTGGGGTGGCCAAAAACATTCAGTACTTC.

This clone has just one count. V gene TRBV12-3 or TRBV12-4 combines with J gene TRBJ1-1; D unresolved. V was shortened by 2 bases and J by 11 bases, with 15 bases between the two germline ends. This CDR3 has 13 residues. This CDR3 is CASSLSPGMDAFF. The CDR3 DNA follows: TGTGCCAGCAGTTTATCCCCGGGGATGGATGCTTTCTTT.

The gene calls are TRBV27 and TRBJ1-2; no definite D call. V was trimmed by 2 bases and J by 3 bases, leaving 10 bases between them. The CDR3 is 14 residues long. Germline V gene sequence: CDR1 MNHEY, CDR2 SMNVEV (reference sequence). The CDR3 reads CASSLGPTHYGYTF. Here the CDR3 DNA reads TGTGCCAGCAGTTTAGGGCCGACGCACTATGGCTACACCTTC.

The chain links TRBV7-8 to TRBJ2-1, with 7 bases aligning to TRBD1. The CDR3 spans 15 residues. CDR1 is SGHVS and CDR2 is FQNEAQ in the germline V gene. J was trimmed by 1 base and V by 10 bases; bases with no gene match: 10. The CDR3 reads CATQSGQSSYNEQFF. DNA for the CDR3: TGTGCCACTCAATCGGGACAGTCATCCTACAATGAGCAGTTCTTC.

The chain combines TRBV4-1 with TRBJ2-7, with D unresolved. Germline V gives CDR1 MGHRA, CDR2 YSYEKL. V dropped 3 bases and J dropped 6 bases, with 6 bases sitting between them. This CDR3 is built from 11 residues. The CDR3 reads CASSQGTEQYF. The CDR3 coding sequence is TGCGCCAGCAGCCAGGGTACCGAGCAGTACTTC.

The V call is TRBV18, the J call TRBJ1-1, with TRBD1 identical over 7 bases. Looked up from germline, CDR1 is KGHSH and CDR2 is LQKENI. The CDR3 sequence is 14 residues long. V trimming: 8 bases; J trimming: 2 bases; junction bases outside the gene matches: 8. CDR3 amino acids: CASTKGQPNTEAFF. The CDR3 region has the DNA TGTGCCAGCACAAAGGGACAGCCAAACACTGAAGCTTTCTTT.

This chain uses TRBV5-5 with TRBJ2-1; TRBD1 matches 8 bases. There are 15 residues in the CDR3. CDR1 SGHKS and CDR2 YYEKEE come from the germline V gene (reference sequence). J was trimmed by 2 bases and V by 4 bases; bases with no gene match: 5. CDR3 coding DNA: TGTGCCAGCAGCGAGGGGACAGGTGCCTACAATGAGCAGTTCTTC. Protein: CASSEGTGAYNEQFF.

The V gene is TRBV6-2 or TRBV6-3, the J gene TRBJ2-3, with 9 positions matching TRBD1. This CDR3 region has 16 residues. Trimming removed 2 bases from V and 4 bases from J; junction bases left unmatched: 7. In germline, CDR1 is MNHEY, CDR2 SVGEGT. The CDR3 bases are TGTGCCAGCAGTTACCCCTCCGGGACAGGGTCAGATACGCAGTATTTT. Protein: CASSYPSGTGSDTQYF.

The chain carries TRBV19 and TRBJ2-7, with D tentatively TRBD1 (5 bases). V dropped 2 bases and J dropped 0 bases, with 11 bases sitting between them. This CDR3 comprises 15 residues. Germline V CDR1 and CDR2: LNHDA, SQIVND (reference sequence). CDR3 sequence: CASSISDSPSYEQYF. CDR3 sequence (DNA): TGTGCCAGTAGTATAAGTGACAGCCCCTCCTACGAGCAGTACTTC.

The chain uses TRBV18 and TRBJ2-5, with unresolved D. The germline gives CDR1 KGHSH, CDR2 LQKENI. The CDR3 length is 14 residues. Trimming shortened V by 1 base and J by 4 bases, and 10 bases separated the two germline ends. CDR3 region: CASSPRLPGETQYF. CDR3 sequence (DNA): TGTGCCAGCTCACCACGCTTGCCCGGAGAGACCCAGTACTTC.

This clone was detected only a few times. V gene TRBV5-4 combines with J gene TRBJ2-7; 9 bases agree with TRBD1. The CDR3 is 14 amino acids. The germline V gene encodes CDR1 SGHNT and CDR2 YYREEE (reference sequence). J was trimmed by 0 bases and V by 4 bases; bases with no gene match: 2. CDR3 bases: TGTGCCAGCAGCCGGACAGGGGACTCCTACGAGCAGTACTTC. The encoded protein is CASSRTGDSYEQYF.

The CDR3 region has the DNA TGTGCCAGCAGCTTCGCATCACAGTACAATGAGCAGTTCTTC. As protein: CASSFASQYNEQFF. V usage is TRBV7-3 and J usage is TRBJ2-1; D not resolved. V lost 3 bases and J lost 4, with 10 bases in between. Germline V gene sequence: CDR1 SGHTA, CDR2 FQGTGA. This CDR3 comprises 14 residues.

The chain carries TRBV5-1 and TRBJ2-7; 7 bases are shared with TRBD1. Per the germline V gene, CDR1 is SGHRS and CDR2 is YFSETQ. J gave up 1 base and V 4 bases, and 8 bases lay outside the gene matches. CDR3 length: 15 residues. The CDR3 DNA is TGCGCCAGCAGCCCGGGGACAGCAAAATCCTACGAGCAGTACTTC. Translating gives CASSPGTAKSYEQYF.

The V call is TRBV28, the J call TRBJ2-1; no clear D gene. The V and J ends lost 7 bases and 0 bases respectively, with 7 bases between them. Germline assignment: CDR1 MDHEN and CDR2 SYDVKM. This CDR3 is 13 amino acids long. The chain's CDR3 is CASTSSSYNEQFF. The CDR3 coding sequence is TGTGCCAGCACTTCGAGCTCCTACAATGAGCAGTTCTTC.

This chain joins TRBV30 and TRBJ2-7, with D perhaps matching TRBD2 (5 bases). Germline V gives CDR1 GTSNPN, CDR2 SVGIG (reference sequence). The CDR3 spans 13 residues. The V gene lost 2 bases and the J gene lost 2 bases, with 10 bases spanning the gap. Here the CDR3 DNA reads TGTGCCTGGAGTCCCCCGGGGACCTACGAGCAGTACTTC. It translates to CAWSPPGTYEQYF.

CDR3 DNA sequence: TGTGCCTGCAGGAGTAGGGCACTAGACACCATATATTTT. Amino acid sequence: CACRSRALDTIYF. The J gene is TRBJ1-3, the V gene TRBV30, with unresolved D. CDR1 is GTSNPN, CDR2 SVGIG, per germline (reference sequence). CDR3 size: 13 residues. Between the trimmed V and J ends, which lost 6 bases and 8 bases, there was a span of 17 bases.

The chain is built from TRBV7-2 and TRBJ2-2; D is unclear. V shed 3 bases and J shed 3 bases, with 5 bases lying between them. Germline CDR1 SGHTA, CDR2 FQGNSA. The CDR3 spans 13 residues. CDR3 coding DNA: TGTGCCAGCAGCTTGCTGCACACCGGGGAGCTGTTTTTT. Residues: CASSLLHTGELFF.

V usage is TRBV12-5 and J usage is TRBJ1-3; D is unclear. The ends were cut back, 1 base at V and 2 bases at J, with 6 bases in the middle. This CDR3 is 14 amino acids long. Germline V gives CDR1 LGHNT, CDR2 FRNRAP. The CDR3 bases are TGTGCTAGTGGTTTGGGAGGGCCTGGAAACACCATATATTTT. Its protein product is CASGLGGPGNTIYF.

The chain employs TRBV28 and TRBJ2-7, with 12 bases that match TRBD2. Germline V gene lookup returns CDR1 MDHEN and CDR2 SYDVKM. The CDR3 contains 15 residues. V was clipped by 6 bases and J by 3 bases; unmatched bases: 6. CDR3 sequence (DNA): TGTGCCAGCAGGGTACTAGCGGGAGGATTCTACGAGCAGTACTTC. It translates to CASRVLAGGFYEQYF.

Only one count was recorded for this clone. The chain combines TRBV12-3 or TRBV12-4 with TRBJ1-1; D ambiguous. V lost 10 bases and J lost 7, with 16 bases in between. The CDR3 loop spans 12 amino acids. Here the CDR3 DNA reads TGTGCCACAGGAGAGTTACAAGGTGAAGCTTTCTTT. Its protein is CATGELQGEAFF.

CDR3 sequence: CASSLRARWGETQYF. The CDR3 coding sequence is TGTGCCAGTAGTCTCCGGGCTCGATGGGGAGAGACCCAGTACTTC. The J gene is TRBJ2-5, the V gene TRBV19; D not certain. The ends were cut back, 5 bases at V and 4 bases at J, with 17 bases in the middle. The CDR3 runs 15 residues. Germline CDR1 LNHDA, CDR2 SQIVND (reference sequence).

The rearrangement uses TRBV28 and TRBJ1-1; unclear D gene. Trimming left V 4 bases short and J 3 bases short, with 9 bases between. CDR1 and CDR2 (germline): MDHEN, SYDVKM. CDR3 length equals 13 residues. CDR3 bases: TGTGCCAGCAGTTCCTGGAAAGACACTGAAGCTTTCTTT. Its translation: CASSSWKDTEAFF.